This TCR beta chain is drawn from a study of CD8 T cells in ankylosing spondylitis (dated by TCRdb to about 2017). Regarding the research as a whole: The study profiled T cell receptor beta repertoires in healthy donors and ankylosing spondylitis patients to find disease-linked TCR variants. The full study cohort comprised 25 ankylosing spondylitis patients and over 95 healthy donors. Peripheral blood was sampled, and synovial fluid was additionally collected from ankylosing spondylitis patients. General findings and caveats noted by the study authors: In peripheral blood, the disease-linked clones were found at relatively low frequencies and had a CD8+ phenotype. Blood from ankylosing spondylitis patients appeared to be characterized by a TCR beta motif composed of eight highly homologous amino acid variants. Some of the motif variants had been reported before in the synovial fluid and blood of reactive arthritis patients, a finding that suggests common disease-initiation mechanisms. Significant enrichment of the disease-linked clones was reported in matched synovial fluid samples from ankylosing spondylitis patients.

Sequencing was performed on an Illumina HiSeq 2500. Quantitative 5'-RACE with molecular barcodes was used to prepare TCR beta libraries. The authors processed their data as follows. To identify disease-linked TCR variants, a new computational method was used, one built on a probabilistic model of VDJ rearrangement. TCRdb reprocessing: public reads trimmed at Q25 with fastp, clones called with MiXCR, in-frame beta chains kept. Rows merge per CDR3 protein into single entries with the most common DNA and genes. In this record, the V and J calls reflect TCRdb's handling and not the investigators' own analysis. The sample table records about 160,000 distinct CDR3 sequences; under 45% of these occur just once. The ten largest account for 13% to 15% of the sample. Regarding this clonotype: This receptor's antigen is unknown. The input lacks base qualities; no much larger clone sits a single base away.

At the junction V is shortened by 0 bases and J by 2 bases, with 12 bases in between. Reading from cysteine to phenylalanine, the CDR3 counts 16 amino acids. Only the CDR3 region is kept as DNA, spanning 48 bases read in frame from base 1. CDR1 and CDR2 (MGHRA, YSYEKL) derive from the germline V gene. Synovial fluid samples and blood samples obtained from the same ankylosing spondylitis patients were matched. The receptor chain draws on TRBV4-1 and TRBJ2-3; the D gene is perhaps TRBD1, from 7 matching bases. The sequenced material came from synovial fluid, either unsorted or a sorted T cell fraction (not recorded which). The TCR comes from a male donor with ankylosing spondylitis. The encoded CDR3 is CASSQDAEGATDTQYF. The bases read TGCGCCAGCAGCCAAGACGCGGAGGGGGCCACAGATACGCAGTATTTT.